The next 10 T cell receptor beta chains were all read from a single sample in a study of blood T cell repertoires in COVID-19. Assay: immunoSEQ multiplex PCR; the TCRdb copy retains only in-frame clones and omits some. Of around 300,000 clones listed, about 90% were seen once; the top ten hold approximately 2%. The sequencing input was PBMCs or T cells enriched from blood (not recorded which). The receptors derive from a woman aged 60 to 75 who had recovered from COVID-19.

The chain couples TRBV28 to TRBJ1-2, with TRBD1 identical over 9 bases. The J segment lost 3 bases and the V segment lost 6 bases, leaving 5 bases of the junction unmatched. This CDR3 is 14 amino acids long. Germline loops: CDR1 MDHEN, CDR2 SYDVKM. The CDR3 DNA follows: TGTGCCAGCAGACAGGGACAGGGCGACTATGGCTACACCTTC. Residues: CASRQGQGDYGYTF.

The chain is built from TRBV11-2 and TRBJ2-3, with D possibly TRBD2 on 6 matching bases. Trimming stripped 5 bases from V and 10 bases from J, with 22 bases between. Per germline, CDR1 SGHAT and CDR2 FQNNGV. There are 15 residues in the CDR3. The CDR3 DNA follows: TGTGCCAGCAGCCCGGCCAGGACGCAAGGGGACTCGCAGTATTTT. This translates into CASSPARTQGDSQYF. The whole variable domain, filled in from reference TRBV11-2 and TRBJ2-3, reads EAGVAQSPRYKIIEKRQSVAFWCNPISGHATLYWYQQILGQGPKLLIQFQNNGVVDDSQLPKDRFSAERLKGVDSTLKIQPAKLEDSAVYLCASSPARTQGDSQYFGPGTRLTVL.

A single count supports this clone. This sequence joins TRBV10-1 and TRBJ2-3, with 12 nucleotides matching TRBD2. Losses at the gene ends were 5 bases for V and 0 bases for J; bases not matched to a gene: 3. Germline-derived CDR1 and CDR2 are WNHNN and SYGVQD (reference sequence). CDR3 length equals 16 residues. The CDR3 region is CASSKLAGGSTDTQYF. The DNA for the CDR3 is TGCGCCAGCAGTAAGCTAGCGGGGGGGAGCACAGATACGCAGTATTTT.

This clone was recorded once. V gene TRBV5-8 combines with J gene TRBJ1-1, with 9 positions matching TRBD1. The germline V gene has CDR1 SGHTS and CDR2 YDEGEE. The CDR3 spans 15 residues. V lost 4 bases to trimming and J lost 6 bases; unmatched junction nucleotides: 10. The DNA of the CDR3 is TGTGCCAGCAGCAAACACCGGACAGGGGCCCCTGAAGCTTTCTTT. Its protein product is CASSKHRTGAPEAFF.

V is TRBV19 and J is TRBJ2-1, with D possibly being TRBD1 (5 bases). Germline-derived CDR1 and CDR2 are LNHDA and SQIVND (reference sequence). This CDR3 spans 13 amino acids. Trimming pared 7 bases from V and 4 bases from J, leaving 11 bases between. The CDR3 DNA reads TGTGCCAGTACCCCGACAGTTTACAATGAGCAGTTCTTC. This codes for CASTPTVYNEQFF.

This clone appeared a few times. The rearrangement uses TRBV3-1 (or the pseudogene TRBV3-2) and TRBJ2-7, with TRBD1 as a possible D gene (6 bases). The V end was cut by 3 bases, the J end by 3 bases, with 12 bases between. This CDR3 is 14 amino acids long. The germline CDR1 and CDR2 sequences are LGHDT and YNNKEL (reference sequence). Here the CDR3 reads CASSQGAGRYEQYF. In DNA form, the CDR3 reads TGTGCCAGCAGCCAGGGGGCGGGCCGCTACGAGCAGTACTTC.

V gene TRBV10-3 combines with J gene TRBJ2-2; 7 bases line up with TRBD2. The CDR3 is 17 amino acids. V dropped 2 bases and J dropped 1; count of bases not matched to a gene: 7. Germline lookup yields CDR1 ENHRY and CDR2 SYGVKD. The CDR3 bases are TGTGCCATCAGTGAGCGGGGGGACTACCTGAACACCGGGGAGCTGTTTTTT. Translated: CAISERGDYLNTGELFF.

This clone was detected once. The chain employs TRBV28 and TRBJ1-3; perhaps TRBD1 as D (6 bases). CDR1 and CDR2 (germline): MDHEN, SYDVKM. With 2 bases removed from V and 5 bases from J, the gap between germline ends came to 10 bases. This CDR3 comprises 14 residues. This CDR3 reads CASSLIQGRNTIYF. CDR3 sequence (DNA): TGTGCCAGCAGTTTAATACAGGGACGAAACACCATATATTTT.

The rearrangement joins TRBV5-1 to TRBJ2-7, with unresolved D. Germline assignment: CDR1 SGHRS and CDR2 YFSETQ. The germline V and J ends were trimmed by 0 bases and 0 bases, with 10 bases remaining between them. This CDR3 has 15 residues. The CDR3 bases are TGCGCCAGCAGCTTGGGGTTTTCCAGCTCCTACGAGCAGTACTTC. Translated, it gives CASSLGFSSSYEQYF.

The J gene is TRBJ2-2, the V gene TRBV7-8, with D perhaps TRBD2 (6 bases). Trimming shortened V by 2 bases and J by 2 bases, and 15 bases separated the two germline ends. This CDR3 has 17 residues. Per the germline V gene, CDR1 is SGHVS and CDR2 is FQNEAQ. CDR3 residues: CASSLRMGSGNTGELFF. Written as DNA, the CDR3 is TGTGCCAGCAGCTTACGAATGGGTAGCGGAAACACCGGGGAGCTGTTTTTT.